These T cell receptor beta chains were read from a single sample in a study of Graves' ophthalmopathy and Graves' hyperthyroidism. TCRdb recomputed calls from the multiplex PCR reads with MiXCR, one row per CDR3 protein. Of some 400,000 distinct CDR3 sequences listed, 15% to 20% are singletons. Sequenced sample: peripheral blood. The receptors come from a woman aged 18-30 years with Graves' ophthalmopathy. The CDR3 runs from the conserved cysteine through the conserved F or W. A D gene is named only where the DNA matches it firmly. A row's size may be missing; if present it is once, few, many or a size class.

TRBV7-9	TRBD1	TRBJ1-5	many	CASSLGAGGSNQPQHF	TGTGCCAGCAGCTTAGGAGCAGGGGGCAGCAATCAGCCCCAGCATTTT
TRBV7-9	.	TRBJ2-7	many	CASSIFGDEQYF	TGTGCCAGCAGCATCTTTGGGGACGAGCAGTACTTC
TRBV5-1	.	TRBJ2-7	many	CASSLVLGYEQYF	TGCGCCAGCAGCTTGGTCCTGGGCTACGAGCAGTACTTC
TRBV28	.	TRBJ1-5	.	CASAYRINQPQHF	TGTGCCAGCGCATATCGGATCAATCAGCCCCAGCATTTT
TRBV12-3/TRBV12-4	TRBD1	TRBJ1-1	few	CASSSTGGATEAFF	TGTGCCAGCAGTTCGACAGGGGGCGCGACTGAAGCTTTCTTT
TRBV6-2/TRBV6-3	TRBD1	TRBJ2-2	.	CASRGTGMNTGELFF	TGTGCCAGCAGGGGGACAGGGATGAACACCGGGGAGCTGTTTTTT
TRBV12-3/TRBV12-4	.	TRBJ1-6	.	CASSFTIYNSPLHF	TGTGCCAGCAGTTTTACTATCTATAATTCACCCCTCCACTTT
TRBV5-1	TRBD2	TRBJ2-5	many	CASSLQPSGTQETQYF	TGCGCCAGCAGCTTGCAGCCTAGCGGAACCCAAGAGACCCAGTACTTC
TRBV20-1	.	TRBJ1-6	once	CSASLGGDSPLHF	TGCAGTGCTAGCTTAGGTGGAGATTCACCCCTCCACTTT
TRBV28	.	TRBJ1-6	many	CASSPWDTDNSPLHF	TGTGCCAGCAGTCCCTGGGACACCGATAATTCACCCCTCCACTTT
TRBV7-8	.	TRBJ1-2	.	CASSFIAGGASGGYTF	TGTGCCAGCAGCTTCATAGCGGGGGGGGCATCGGGTGGCTACACCTTC
TRBV11-2	.	TRBJ2-6	.	CASSLVAGGTSGANVLTF	TGTGCCAGCAGCTTAGTGGCAGGGGGGACCTCTGGGGCCAACGTCCTGACTTTC
TRBV10-1	.	TRBJ1-1	many	CASSESGREAFF	TGCGCCAGCAGTGAGTCTGGCAGGGAAGCTTTCTTT
TRBV6-1	TRBD1	TRBJ2-5	.	CASSPQGAVLETQYF	TGTGCCAGCAGCCCTCAGGGGGCGGTGTTAGAGACCCAGTACTTC
TRBV6-1	TRBD1	TRBJ1-5	.	CASSEQGAGRPQHF	TGTGCCAGCAGTGAGCAGGGGGCCGGACGGCCCCAGCATTTT
TRBV12-3/TRBV12-4	TRBD1	TRBJ1-5	many	CASSTGTGGYQPQHF	TGTGCCAGCAGTACCGGGACAGGGGGTTATCAGCCCCAGCATTTT
TRBV28	TRBD1	TRBJ1-5	many	CASSHPTGTDSNQPQHF	TGTGCCAGCAGTCACCCCACCGGGACAGATAGCAATCAGCCCCAGCATTTT
TRBV12-3/TRBV12-4	TRBD1	TRBJ1-1	once	CASSLGVWDRGRRESWAFF	TGTGCCAGCAGTTTAGGGGTCTGGGACAGGGGGCGCCGGGAATCTTGGGCTTTCTTT
TRBV6-2/TRBV6-3	.	TRBJ2-7	many	CASSPTVPYEQYF	TGTGCCAGCAGTCCCACGGTTCCCTACGAGCAGTACTTC
TRBV6-1	.	TRBJ2-7	many	CASSEAGGSYKQYF	TGTGCCAGCAGTGAAGCGGGGGGCTCCTACAAGCAGTACTTC
TRBV29-1	TRBD2	TRBJ2-4	many	CSVREGPIQYF	TGCAGCGTGAGGGAGGGCCCCATTCAGTACTTC
TRBV20-1	.	TRBJ1-6	many	CSAIQGSPLHF	TGCAGTGCTATTCAGGGCTCACCCCTCCACTTT
TRBV5-5	.	TRBJ2-7	many	CASSREGAPSYEQYF	TGTGCCAGCAGCCGAGAGGGAGCCCCATCCTACGAGCAGTACTTC
TRBV15	TRBD1	TRBJ2-7	.	CATSRGDRVFYEQYF	TGTGCCACCAGCAGAGGGGACAGGGTTTTCTACGAGCAGTACTTC
TRBV9	.	TRBJ2-5	.	CASSVQVGETQYF	TGTGCCAGCAGCGTACAGGTGGGGGAGACCCAGTACTTC
TRBV12-3/TRBV12-4	.	TRBJ1-3	many	CASILGGNTIYF	TGTGCCAGCATCTTGGGTGGAAACACCATATATTTT